This T cell receptor (beta chain) emerged from a study of T cells after yellow fever vaccination. The TCR cDNA carried a universal primer site and UMIs from 5'RACE template switching. TCRdb re-derived calls from the 5' RACE reads in MiXCR, one entry per CDR3 protein. This table holds roughly 400,000 distinct CDR3 sequences, over 15% found once. In its sample, this clonotype was seen a few times. The V gene's germline CDR1 is SEHNR and CDR2 FQNEAQ (reference sequence). Germline trimming cut 4 bases from V and 6 bases from J; bases unmatched to any gene: 10. This CDR3 is built from 15 residues. The clonotype was recovered from a man between 18 and 35 years old who received the YFV17D yellow fever vaccine. This chain links TRBV7-9 with TRBJ1-1, with 8 bases fitting TRBD1. Sequencing was performed on PBMCs, taken before the yellow fever booster vaccination. CDR3 bases: TGTGCCAGCAGCTCCACGGACAGGGCGTTGTCTGAAGCTTTCTTT. Residues: CASSSTDRALSEAFF. The variable domain in full, with the rest retrieved from reference TRBV7-9 and TRBJ1-1, is DTGVSQNPRHKITKRGQNVTFRCDPISEHNRLYWYRQTLGQGPEFLTYFQNEAQLEKSRLLSDRFSAERPKGSFSTLEIQRTEQGDSAMYLCASSSTDRALSEAFFGQGTRLTVV.